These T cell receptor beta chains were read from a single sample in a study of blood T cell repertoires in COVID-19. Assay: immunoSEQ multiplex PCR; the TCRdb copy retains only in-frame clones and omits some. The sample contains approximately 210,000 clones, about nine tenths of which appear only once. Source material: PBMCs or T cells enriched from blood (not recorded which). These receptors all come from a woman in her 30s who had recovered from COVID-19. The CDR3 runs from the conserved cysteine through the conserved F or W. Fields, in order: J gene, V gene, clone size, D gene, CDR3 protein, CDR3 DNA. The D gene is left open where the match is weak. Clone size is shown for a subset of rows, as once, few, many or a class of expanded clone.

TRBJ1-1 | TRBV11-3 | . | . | CASSPVNTEAFF | TGTGCCAGCAGCCCAGTGAACACTGAAGCTTTCTTT
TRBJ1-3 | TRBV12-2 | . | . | CASRLFGGNTIYF | TGTGCAAGTCGCTTATTCGGGGGAAACACCATATATTTT
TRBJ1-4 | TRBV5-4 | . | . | CASSLRTVEKLFF | TGTGCCAGCAGCTTGCGGACAGTTGAAAAACTGTTTTTT
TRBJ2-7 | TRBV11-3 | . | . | CASSTSQGHEQYF | TGTGCCAGCAGCACCTCACAGGGCCACGAGCAGTACTTC
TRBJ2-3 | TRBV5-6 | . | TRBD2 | CASSAAGRVVSTDTQYF | TGTGCCAGCAGCGCGGCCGGGAGGGTGGTTAGCACAGATACGCAGTATTTT
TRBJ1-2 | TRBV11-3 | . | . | CASSSMTGNYGYTF | TGTGCCAGCAGCTCGATGACAGGCAACTATGGCTACACCTTC
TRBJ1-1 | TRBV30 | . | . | CAWTSDSETRAEAFF | TGTGCCTGGACTTCCGATAGTGAGACGAGGGCTGAAGCTTTCTTT
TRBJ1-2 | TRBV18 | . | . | CASSPTAGNGYTF | TGTGCCAGCTCACCAACGGCCGGGAATGGCTACACCTTC
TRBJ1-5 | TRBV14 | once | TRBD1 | CASSSTGGQPQHF | TGTGCCAGCAGCAGTACAGGGGGACAGCCCCAGCATTTT
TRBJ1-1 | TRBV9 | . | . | CASSEGRAPGKSTEAFF | TGTGCCAGCAGCGAAGGCCGGGCCCCCGGGAAGAGCACTGAAGCTTTCTTT
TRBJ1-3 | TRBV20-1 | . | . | CSASLGSGVSGNTIYF | TGCAGTGCTAGTTTAGGATCGGGGGTCTCTGGAAACACCATATATTTT
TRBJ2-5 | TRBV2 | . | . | CASILDTGATRETQYF | .
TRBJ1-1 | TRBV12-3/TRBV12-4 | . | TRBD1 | CASSKQGAEAFF | TGTGCCAGCAGTAAACAGGGGGCTGAAGCTTTCTTT
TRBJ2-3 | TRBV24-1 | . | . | CATSDFGGNPADTQYF | TGTGCCACCAGTGATTTTGGCGGTAACCCCGCAGATACGCAGTATTTT
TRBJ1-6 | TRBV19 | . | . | CASRVGMNSPLHF | TGTGCCAGCAGGGTTGGGATGAATTCACCCCTCCACTTT
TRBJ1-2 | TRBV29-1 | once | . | CSVVTGSFYGYTF | TGCAGCGTTGTGACAGGATCTTTCTATGGCTACACCTTC
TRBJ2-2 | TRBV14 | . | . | CASSRGVFTGELFF | TGTGCCAGCAGCCGGGGGGTATTCACCGGGGAGCTGTTTTTT
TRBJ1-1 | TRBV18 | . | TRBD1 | CASSPRTGGNTEAFF | TGTGCCAGCTCACCCAGGACAGGGGGAAACACTGAAGCTTTCTTT
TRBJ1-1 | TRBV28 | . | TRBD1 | CASRRDSYYAFF | TGTGCCAGCCGAAGGGACAGTTATTACGCTTTCTTT
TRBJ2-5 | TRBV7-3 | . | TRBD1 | CASSLDRASETQYF | TGTGCCAGCAGCTTGGACAGGGCTTCGGAGACCCAGTACTTC
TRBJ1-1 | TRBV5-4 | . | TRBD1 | CASSWGQAYTEAFF | TGTGCCAGCAGCTGGGGACAGGCCTACACTGAAGCTTTCTTT
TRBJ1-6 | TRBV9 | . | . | CASSPRGGLNNSPLHF | TGTGCCAGCAGCCCGCGGGGGGGATTGAATAATTCACCCCTCCACTTT
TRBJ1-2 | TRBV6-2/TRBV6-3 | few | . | CASSYSTESIGGYTF | TGTGCCAGCAGTTACTCAACAGAGTCCATTGGGGGCTACACCTTC
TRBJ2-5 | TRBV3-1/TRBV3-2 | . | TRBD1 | CASSQDTGAETQYF | TGTGCCAGCAGCCAAGATACAGGGGCCGAGACCCAGTACTTC
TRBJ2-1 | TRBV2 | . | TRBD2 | CASKGREYNEQFF | TGTGCCAGCAAAGGGCGGGAGTACAATGAGCAGTTCTTC
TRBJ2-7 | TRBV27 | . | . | CASSLGLGGGGQYF | TGTGCCAGCAGTTTGGGTTTAGGGGGGGGCGGGCAGTACTTC
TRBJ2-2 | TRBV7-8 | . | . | CASYPRENTGELFF | TGTGCCAGCTATCCCAGGGAAAACACCGGGGAGCTGTTTTTT
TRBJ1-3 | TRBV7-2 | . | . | CASSLGAGDGNTIYF | TGTGCCAGCAGCTTAGGGGCAGGGGACGGAAACACCATATATTTT
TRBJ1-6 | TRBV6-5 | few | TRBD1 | CASSYSLGDSNSPLHF | TGTGCCAGCAGTTACTCCCTGGGGGACAGTAATTCACCCCTCCACTTT
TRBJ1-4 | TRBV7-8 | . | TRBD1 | CASSWAGTGIATNEKLFF | TGTGCCAGCAGCTGGGCCGGGACAGGGATTGCAACTAATGAAAAACTGTTTTTT
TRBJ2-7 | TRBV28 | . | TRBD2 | CASSPTSGRARRSVQYF | TGTGCCAGCAGTCCAACTAGCGGGAGGGCGAGGCGGAGTGTGCAGTACTTC
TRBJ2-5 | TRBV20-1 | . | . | CSASPGETQYF | TGCAGTGCCTCTCCGGGGGAGACCCAGTACTTC
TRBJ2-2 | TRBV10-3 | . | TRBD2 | CAISRAGGINGELFF | TGTGCCATCAGCCGTGCGGGGGGTATTAACGGGGAGCTGTTTTTT
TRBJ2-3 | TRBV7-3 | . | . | CASSHRAGVADTQYF | TGTGCCAGCAGCCACAGGGCGGGGGTGGCAGATACGCAGTATTTT
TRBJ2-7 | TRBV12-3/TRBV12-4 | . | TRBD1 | CASSRQGQYEQYF | TGTGCCAGCAGTAGACAGGGTCAGTACGAGCAGTACTTC
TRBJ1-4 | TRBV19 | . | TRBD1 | CASGWDRGGKLFF | TGTGCCAGTGGCTGGGACAGGGGAGGAAAACTGTTTTTT
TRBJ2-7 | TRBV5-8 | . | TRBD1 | CASSLAGTGATYEQYF | TGTGCCAGCAGCCTGGCCGGGACAGGGGCCACCTACGAGCAGTACTTC
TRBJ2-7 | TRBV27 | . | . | CASSEALSYEQYF | TGTGCCAGCAGTGAAGCGCTATCCTACGAGCAGTACTTC
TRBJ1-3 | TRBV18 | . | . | CASSWTPDRYSGNTIYF | TGTGCCAGCTCATGGACACCGGACCGGTACTCTGGAAACACCATATATTTT
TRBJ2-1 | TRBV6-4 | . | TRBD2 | CASSDGSGDYNEQFF | TGTGCCAGCAGTGACGGTAGCGGGGATTACAATGAGCAGTTCTTC
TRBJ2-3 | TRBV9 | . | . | CASSARRGGLSSGDTQYF | TGTGCCAGCAGCGCCCGAAGGGGGGGACTATCATCGGGAGATACGCAGTATTTT
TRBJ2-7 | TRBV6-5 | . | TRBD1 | CASSILDRGRDEQYF | TGTGCCAGCAGTATACTGGACAGGGGGCGCGACGAGCAGTACTTC